The 4 T cell receptor beta chains below all came from one sample that was sequenced in a study of shared clonotypes between healthy human individuals. Naive CD8 populations comprised CD45RO-negative cells positively selected for CCR7, excluding terminally differentiated effector memory CD45RA+ cells. The table came from immunoSEQ multiplex PCR; TCRdb's copy has only in-frame clones and leaves some out. The top ten clones hold under 30% of a sample with roughly 890,000 clones, 80% to 95% of them seen once. The sequenced material came from naive CD8+ T cells sorted from blood. The receptors here all came from a man aged 30 to 45 in good health.

The chain couples TRBV5-6 to TRBJ2-1; possible D gene TRBD2, 6 bases. The CDR3 is 19 amino acids. CDR1 and CDR2 from the germline V gene are SGHDT and YYEEEE. Trimming took off 4 bases at V and 0 bases at J, with 23 bases between the two ends. The CDR3 protein is CASSPGLLGGQSSYNEQFF. CDR3 nucleotide sequence: TGTGCCAGCAGCCCCGGTCTATTGGGGGGTCAGAGCTCCTACAATGAGCAGTTCTTC. The full variable domain, rest sourced from reference TRBV5-6 and TRBJ2-1, is DAGVTQSPTHLIKTRGQQVTLRCSPKSGHDTVSWYQQALGQGPQFIFQYYEEEERQRGNFPDRFSGHQFPNYSSELNVNALLLGDSALYLCASSPGLLGGQSSYNEQFFGPGTRLTVL.

The chain recombines TRBV27 with TRBJ2-1; D remains ambiguous. The germline V and J ends were trimmed by 3 bases and 10 bases, with 16 bases remaining between them. CDR3 length: 14 amino acids. The V gene's germline CDR1 is MNHEY and CDR2 SMNVEV (reference sequence). Here the CDR3 DNA reads TGTGCCAGCAGTTTTTCCCGGTCAGGAAGGGAGCAGTTCTTC. Translated, it gives CASSFSRSGREQFF.

V usage is TRBV19 and J usage is TRBJ2-3; D unresolved. This CDR3 spans 13 amino acids. Germline assignment: CDR1 LNHDA and CDR2 SQIVND (reference sequence). Trimming left V 9 bases short and J 6 bases short, with 16 bases between. The CDR3 is CASKNVNSDTQYF. CDR3 nucleotides: TGTGCCAGCAAAAACGTCAATTCGGATACGCAGTATTTT.

The rearrangement uses TRBV27 and TRBJ1-3; a weak D match, TRBD1 (6 bases). The CDR3 totals 14 residues. From germline, CDR1 is MNHEY and CDR2 SMNVEV (reference sequence). V gave up 3 bases and J gave up 2 bases, with 8 bases separating them. CDR3: CASSFSGAGNTIYF. The CDR3, as DNA: TGTGCCAGCAGTTTTTCAGGGGCTGGAAACACCATATATTTT.